The 8 T cell receptor beta chains presented below share a single source sample, sequenced in a study of T cells in Graves' hyperthyroidism and ophthalmopathy. What was amplified from RNA transcripts were TCR beta CDR3 regions. The TCR CDR3 was amplified in a first-round RT-PCR using the HTBI primer set. TCRdb independently ran MiXCR on the multiplex PCR reads; one entry per CDR3 protein. This sample yields around 600,000 distinct CDR3 sequences, of which 45% are seen a single time; about 7.7% belongs to the top ten. The sample comprised peripheral blood or thyroid tissue (not recorded which). These receptors were taken from an adult man with Graves' disease, either hyperthyroidism or ophthalmopathy (not recorded which).

There are many counts of this clonotype. The chain employs TRBV15 and TRBJ1-5; 12 bases agree with TRBD1. The CDR3 is 15 residues long. V shed 5 bases and J 7 bases; nucleotides not matched to a gene: 6. Germline CDR1 and CDR2: LNHNV and YYDKDF (reference sequence). CDR3: CATSGTGGGKQPQHF. CDR3 bases: TGTGCCACCAGCGGGACAGGGGGCGGGAAGCAGCCCCAGCATTTT.

This sequence joins TRBV7-8 and TRBJ2-7; 13 bases align to TRBD2. V shed 0 bases, J shed 6 bases, and the junction held 2 bases outside the gene matches. The CDR3 has 15 amino acids. Per the germline V gene, CDR1 is SGHVS and CDR2 is FQNEAQ. The chain's CDR3 is CASSLAGLAGFEQYF. Here the CDR3 DNA reads TGTGCCAGCAGCTTAGCGGGACTAGCGGGATTCGAGCAGTACTTC.

The table lists this clonotype with many counts. The rearrangement joins TRBV7-6 to TRBJ2-7; 9 bases align to TRBD1. The germline V gene encodes CDR1 SGHVS and CDR2 FNYEAQ. Trimming at V came to 1 base and at J to 3 bases, leaving 1 base not matched to a gene. The CDR3 has 14 amino acids. CDR3 sequence reads: CASSLVTGGYEQYF. As DNA, the CDR3 is TGTGCCAGCAGCTTAGTGACAGGGGGCTACGAGCAGTACTTC. Combining the CDR3 with reference TRBV7-6 and TRBJ2-7 gives the whole variable domain GAGVSQSPRYKVTKRGQDVALRCDPISGHVSLYWYRQALGQGPEFLTYFNYEAQQDKSGLPNDRFSAERPEGSISTLTIQRTEQRDSAMYRCASSLVTGGYEQYFGPGTRLTVT.

This clonotype was observed a few times. This chain joins TRBV10-2 and TRBJ1-1; perhaps TRBD1 as D (6 bases). This CDR3 spans 13 amino acids. V was pared by 0 bases and J by 7 bases, with 9 bases between. Looked up from germline, CDR1 is WSHSY and CDR2 is SAAADI. DNA of the CDR3: TGCGCCAGCAGTGAGTCGGCAGGGGTTGAAGCTTTCTTT. Translated: CASSESAGVEAFF.

As concerns this clonotype: The germline gene is not matched at one end of the junction; a read error may be the cause. J is TRBJ2-7 and V is TRBV7-9; D call uncertain. CDR1 and CDR2 from the germline V gene are SEHNR and FQNEAQ (reference sequence). This CDR3 spans 14 amino acids. The CDR3 loop is CASRLEGSSYEQYF. CDR3 sequence (DNA): TGCGCCAGCAGATTGGAAGGGTCGTCGTACGAGCAGTACTTC.

This clonotype appeared a few times. The gene calls are TRBV12-3 or TRBV12-4 and TRBJ1-4; the match to TRBD1 covers 7 bases. This CDR3 has 17 residues. V dropped 7 bases and J dropped 0; count of bases not matched to a gene: 11. Here the CDR3 reads CASTLRTGAATNEKLFF. The CDR3 DNA is TGTGCCAGCACCCTACGCACAGGGGCTGCAACTAATGAAAAACTGTTTTTT.

The gene calls are TRBV2 and TRBJ1-2, with D tentatively TRBD1 (5 bases). Germline V gene lookup returns CDR1 SNHLY and CDR2 FYNNEI. The length of the CDR3 is 15 residues. V was pared by 3 bases and J by 4 bases, with 15 bases between. The CDR3 protein is CASSDGSGSIYGYTF. For the CDR3, the DNA is TGTGCCAGCAGTGATGGTTCAGGGAGTATCTATGGCTACACCTTC. The whole variable domain, filled in from reference TRBV2 and TRBJ1-2, reads EPEVTQTPSHQVTQMGQEVILRCVPISNHLYFYWYRQILGQKVEFLVSFYNNEISEKSEIFDDQFSVERPDGSNFTLKIRSTKLEDSAMYFCASSDGSGSIYGYTFGSGTRLTVV.

V gene TRBV7-8 combines with J gene TRBJ2-7, with 10 bases lining up with TRBD2. Losses at the gene ends were 6 bases for V and 6 bases for J; bases not matched to a gene: 5. Germline loops: CDR1 SGHVS, CDR2 FQNEAQ. The CDR3 spans 13 residues. CDR3 sequence: CASRGTSVGEQYF. DNA of the CDR3: TGTGCCAGCAGGGGGACTAGCGTGGGCGAGCAGTACTTC. Looking up the rest from reference TRBV7-8 and TRBJ2-7 gives the full variable domain: GAGVSQSPRYKVAKRGQDVALRCDPISGHVSLFWYQQALGQGPEFLTYFQNEAQLDKSGLPSDRFFAERPEGSVSTLKIQRTQQEDSAVYLCASRGTSVGEQYFGPGTRLTVT.